Listed below are T cell receptor beta chains from one sample, sequenced in a study of blood T cell repertoires in COVID-19. This table comes from immunoSEQ multiplex PCR, and its TCRdb copy is limited to in-frame clones, with some not included. The sample carries around 80,000 clones, around 80% recorded once. Sequenced sample: peripheral blood. All receptors come from a man aged 55 to 69 with acute or convalescent COVID-19. CDR3s include the opening cysteine and the closing phenylalanine or tryptophan. The D gene is left open where the match is weak. Size is omitted from some rows. Given values are once, few, many or a class for expanded clones.

d_gene	abundance	v_gene	j_gene	CDR3aa	CDR3nt
.	.	TRBV4-1	TRBJ2-7	CASSRQGQGYEQYF	TGCGCCAGCAGCCGCCAAGGTCAGGGGTACGAGCAGTACTTC
.	.	TRBV7-2	TRBJ2-1	CASSLSRGSYNEQFF	TGTGCCAGCAGTCTTAGTAGGGGCTCCTACAATGAGCAGTTCTTC
TRBD2	.	TRBV7-8	TRBJ2-7	CASSEVAGFRNEQYF	TGTGCCAGCAGCGAAGTAGCGGGGTTTAGGAACGAGCAGTACTTC
TRBD1	few	TRBV7-2	TRBJ2-7	CASSPGQGVWQYF	TGTGCCAGCAGCCCGGGACAGGGGGTTTGGCAGTACTTC
.	few	TRBV3-1/TRBV3-2	TRBJ2-1	CASSLGRRGYNEQFF	TGTGCCAGCAGCCTCGGTCGGCGCGGGTACAATGAGCAGTTCTTC
.	.	TRBV9	TRBJ1-3	CASARVANTIYF	TGTGCCAGCGCCAGGGTAGCAAACACCATATATTTT
.	.	TRBV7-9	TRBJ2-3	CASSLEGHRTDTQYF	TGTGCCAGCAGCTTAGAGGGACACCGCACAGATACGCAGTATTTT
TRBD2	.	TRBV5-1	TRBJ2-1	CASSDPGGNEQFF	TGCGCCAGCAGTGATCCGGGGGGCAATGAGCAGTTCTTC
TRBD2	.	TRBV29-1	TRBJ2-7	CSVELSTSGGEYEQYF	TGCAGCGTTGAACTTTCGACTAGCGGGGGCGAGTACGAGCAGTACTTC
TRBD2	.	TRBV18	TRBJ2-1	CASSLASGIGNEQFF	TGTGCCAGCTCCCTCGCCAGCGGGATTGGCAATGAGCAGTTCTTC
.	few	TRBV20-1	TRBJ1-1	CSARPHSEAFF	TGCAGTGCCAGACCTCACTCTGAAGCTTTCTTT
TRBD1	.	TRBV28	TRBJ1-5	CASRRQGYSNQPQHF	TGTGCCAGCAGGCGACAGGGGTATAGCAATCAGCCCCAGCATTTT
TRBD1	.	TRBV27	TRBJ1-1	CASSPGTEMGTEAFF	TGTGCCAGCAGTCCGGGGACAGAGATGGGGACTGAAGCTTTCTTT
TRBD1	.	TRBV5-6	TRBJ1-4	CASSFRQGSRANEKLFF	TGTGCCAGCAGCTTCAGACAGGGTAGTCGAGCTAATGAAAAACTGTTTTTT
.	.	TRBV24-1	TRBJ2-7	CAHAKTGRSYEQYF	TGTGCCCACGCCAAGACAGGCCGCTCCTACGAGCAGTACTTC
.	.	TRBV7-2	TRBJ2-7	CASSSPVGSFEQYF	TGTGCCAGCAGCTCCCCGGTTGGGAGCTTCGAGCAGTACTTC